This T cell receptor beta chain stems from a study of blood T cell repertoires in COVID-19. The wider study: Samples representing acute and convalescent COVID-19 were sourced from the United States, Italy and Spain. From T cells, B-cell-depleted T cells, or PBMCs came the material, which was cDNA or gDNA.

Trimming left V 6 bases short and J 8 bases short, with 14 bases between. From germline, CDR1 is MNHEY and CDR2 SMNVEV (reference sequence). The CDR3 sequence is 13 residues long. As originally analysed: Amplification of reference gene primers was used by the study to estimate nucleated cell counts. This table comes from immunoSEQ multiplex PCR, and its TCRdb copy is limited to in-frame clones, with some not included. V and J calls and clone size are given by that table; D and trimming were obtained from the DNA. The sample lists 130,000 or so clones; more than 80% were seen once. The sequenced sample consisted of peripheral blood. The chain couples TRBV27 to TRBJ2-1; D is perhaps TRBD2 (5 bases). This TCR was sampled from a woman aged 55 to 70 with acute or convalescent COVID-19. CDR3 in DNA: TGTGCCAGCAGGAGGGAAAGTAGAGATGAGCAGTTCTTC. This translates into CASRRESRDEQFF.